This passage covers 5 T cell receptor beta chains from one sample sequenced in a study of control samples from healthy donors and cancer patients. TCRdb's table, derived via immunoSEQ multiplex PCR, lists solely in-frame clones and lacks some. Among about 63,000 clones, more than 75% were seen once, and the ten largest hold approximately 12%. The source material was PBMCs. The origin of the receptors is a woman aged 55 to 70 with lung cancer.

The gene calls are TRBV19 and TRBJ2-3; D gene unclear. Looked up from germline, CDR1 is LNHDA and CDR2 is SQIVND (reference sequence). The ends were cut back, 8 bases at V and 0 bases at J, with 12 bases in the middle. CDR3 length: 14 residues. The CDR3 is CASHARASTDTQYF. The CDR3 DNA sequence: TGTGCCAGTCACGCCCGGGCTAGCACAGATACGCAGTATTTT.

The chain couples TRBV20-1 to TRBJ2-3; 8 bases match TRBD2. Germline V gene data show CDR1 as DFQATT and CDR2 as SNEGSKA (reference sequence). V shed 3 bases, J shed 4 bases, and the junction held 12 bases outside the gene matches. The CDR3 is 16 residues long. The chain's CDR3 is CSASGGLVIRSDTQYF. CDR3 bases: TGCAGTGCTAGTGGGGGACTAGTTATAAGGTCAGATACGCAGTATTTT.

This sequence joins TRBV5-1 and TRBJ2-1; D gene unclear. V lost 1 base and J 1 base, leaving 9 bases between the germline ends. Germline CDR1 and CDR2: SGHRS and YFSETQ. CDR3 length equals 15 residues. In nucleotides, the CDR3 is TGCGCCAGCAGCTTGACCCGGCGGTCCTACAATGAGCAGTTCTTC. Amino acid sequence: CASSLTRRSYNEQFF. Complete variable domain (other parts from reference TRBV5-1 and TRBJ2-1): KAGVTQTPRYLIKTRGQQVTLSCSPISGHRSVSWYQQTPGQGLQFLFEYFSETQRNKGNFPGRFSGRQFSNSRSEMNVSTLELGDSALYLCASSLTRRSYNEQFFGPGTRLTVL.

This chain links TRBV2 with TRBJ1-3; 7 bases are shared with TRBD1. The CDR3 sequence is 14 residues long. V was clipped by 11 bases and J by 0 bases; unmatched bases: 7. From germline, CDR1 is SNHLY and CDR2 FYNNEI. CDR3 amino acids: CAATGDSSGNTIYF. In nucleotides, the CDR3 is TGTGCCGCTACAGGGGACAGCTCTGGAAACACCATATATTTT.

This clone was observed a handful of times. V and J are TRBV5-1 and TRBJ1-4; 9 bases line up with TRBD1. V lost 7 bases, J lost 3 bases, and 4 bases stayed unmatched. The CDR3 length is 14 residues. Looked up from germline, CDR1 is SGHRS and CDR2 is YFSETQ. The CDR3 DNA follows: TGCGCCAGCGGGACAGGGACGGCTAATGAAAAACTGTTTTTT. As protein: CASGTGTANEKLFF.